This is a list of T cell receptor beta chains from one sample in a study of blood T cell repertoires in COVID-19. Measured with immunoSEQ multiplex PCR; TCRdb has only the in-frame clones, and not every one. The sample consists of some 180,000 clones, about 85% of them appearing once. The sample comprised PBMCs or T cells enriched from blood (not recorded which). These receptors were collected from a man aged 35-49 years who had recovered from COVID-19. Both conserved end residues are part of each CDR3. D genes are given only for firm matches. Size tells how often a clone was seen (once, few, many) or the class of an expanded clone, and some rows leave it out.

V gene	J gene	clone size	D gene	CDR3 protein	CDR3 DNA
TRBV10-3	TRBJ1-1	-	TRBD1	CASHTGTAYTEAFF	TGTGCCAGCCATACCGGGACAGCCTACACTGAAGCTTTCTTT
TRBV9	TRBJ2-2	-	-	CASSAGGTGELFF	TGTGCCAGCAGCGCAGGAGGCACCGGGGAGCTGTTTTTT
TRBV29-1	TRBJ1-2	-	-	CSVEDTNYGYTF	TGCAGCGTTGAAGACACTAACTATGGCTACACCTTC
TRBV2	TRBJ1-6	-	TRBD1	CASISGTGSNSPLHF	TGTGCCAGCATATCCGGGACAGGCTCCAATTCACCCCTCCACTTT
TRBV4-1	TRBJ2-1	once	-	CASSGLEYNEQFF	TGCGCCAGTTCAGGGCTGGAGTACAATGAGCAGTTCTTC
TRBV30	TRBJ1-2	few	-	CAWSVGGAGGYTF	TGTGCCTGGAGTGTTGGGGGGGCAGGCGGCTACACCTTC
TRBV24-1	TRBJ2-7	-	TRBD1	CATSDSPGQGTYEQYF	TGTGCCACCAGTGATTCCCCCGGACAGGGAACCTACGAGCAGTACTTC
TRBV5-4	TRBJ1-1	-	TRBD1	CASSLTPGGNTEAFF	TGTGCCAGCAGCTTGACGCCAGGGGGGAACACTGAAGCTTTCTTT
TRBV27	TRBJ2-1	-	-	CASSTPESSYNEQFF	TGTGCCAGCAGTACTCCGGAGAGCTCCTACAATGAGCAGTTCTTC
TRBV9	TRBJ1-4	-	TRBD1	CASSPSSRKGALNEKLFF	TGTGCCAGCAGCCCATCCTCGCGAAAGGGGGCTCTTAATGAAAAACTGTTTTTT
TRBV5-1	TRBJ2-3	-	-	CASSLDQVNTQYF	TGCGCCAGCAGCTTGGATCAGGTTAATACGCAGTATTTT
TRBV28	TRBJ2-1	-	TRBD2	CASSFGASGTNEQFF	TGTGCCAGCAGTTTCGGGGCTAGCGGGACTAATGAGCAGTTCTTC
TRBV6-5	TRBJ2-1	-	TRBD2	CASKTSGIVNEQFF	TGTGCCAGCAAAACTAGCGGGATTGTCAATGAGCAGTTCTTC
TRBV5-1	TRBJ1-1	-	TRBD1	CASSSDRGKAFF	TGCGCCAGCAGCTCCGACAGGGGAAAAGCTTTCTTT
TRBV10-2	TRBJ2-3	-	TRBD2	CASTPGWTSGESTDTQYF	TGCGCCAGCACCCCTGGGTGGACTAGCGGGGAGAGCACAGATACGCAGTATTTT
TRBV13	TRBJ2-1	-	TRBD1	CASSPGTGRNEQFF	TGTGCCAGCAGCCCAGGGACAGGGCGCAATGAGCAGTTCTTC
TRBV15	TRBJ2-1	-	-	CATSIRGWNEQFF	TGTGCCACCAGCATCCGGGGTTGGAATGAGCAGTTCTTC
TRBV10-3	TRBJ1-4	-	TRBD1	CAIRPGTGASGNEKLFF	TGTGCCATCAGACCCGGGACAGGGGCGAGCGGTAATGAAAAACTGTTTTTT
TRBV13	TRBJ2-1	-	TRBD1	CASSPQYVTGGEVDEQFF	TGTGCCAGCAGCCCTCAATATGTGACAGGGGGCGAGGTCGATGAGCAGTTCTTC
TRBV9	TRBJ2-3	-	-	CASSTWGRGTDTQYF	TGTGCCAGCAGCACATGGGGCAGGGGCACAGATACGCAGTATTTT
TRBV30	TRBJ2-1	-	-	CAWSSGMYNEQFF	TGTGCCTGGAGTTCCGGGATGTACAATGAGCAGTTCTTC
TRBV6-5	TRBJ2-1	-	-	CASRTRAGLNEQFF	TGTGCCAGCAGGACCCGAGCCGGACTCAATGAGCAGTTCTTC